A single T cell receptor (beta chain) is shown here with its context. The antigen is unknown. The data derive from a study of OX40 agonist ivuxolimab in advanced cancers. Study at large: Allowance was made for prior anti-PD-1, anti-PD-L1 or anti-CTLA-4 therapy, and about 40% had some.

The table came from immunoSEQ multiplex PCR; TCRdb's copy has only in-frame clones and leaves some out. The table includes under 85,000 clones, about 87% detected once. Study-level results: CD8+ T cells showed, on average, more clonal expansion than CD4+ cells. The antigens recognized by the expanded peripheral T cells, that is their antigen specificity, were not determined.

V lost 4 bases, J lost 8 bases, and 14 bases stayed unmatched. Germline V CDR1 and CDR2: SGHRS, YFSETQ. The CDR3 runs 15 residues. Blood samples were obtained at baseline, cycle 4 day 1, and cycle 7 day 1. This chain links TRBV5-1 with TRBJ1-2; 7 bases match TRBD1. The clonotype originates from an adult with an advanced solid tumor such as melanoma, head and neck, liver or kidney cancer. The sample was CD4+ or CD8+ T cells sorted from blood, taken in a trial of the OX40 agonist ivuxolimab. In DNA form, the CDR3 reads TGCGCCAGCAGCCGCCTGGAAGGAGGGGGCGGCGGCTACACCTTC. Translated, it gives CASSRLEGGGGGYTF.